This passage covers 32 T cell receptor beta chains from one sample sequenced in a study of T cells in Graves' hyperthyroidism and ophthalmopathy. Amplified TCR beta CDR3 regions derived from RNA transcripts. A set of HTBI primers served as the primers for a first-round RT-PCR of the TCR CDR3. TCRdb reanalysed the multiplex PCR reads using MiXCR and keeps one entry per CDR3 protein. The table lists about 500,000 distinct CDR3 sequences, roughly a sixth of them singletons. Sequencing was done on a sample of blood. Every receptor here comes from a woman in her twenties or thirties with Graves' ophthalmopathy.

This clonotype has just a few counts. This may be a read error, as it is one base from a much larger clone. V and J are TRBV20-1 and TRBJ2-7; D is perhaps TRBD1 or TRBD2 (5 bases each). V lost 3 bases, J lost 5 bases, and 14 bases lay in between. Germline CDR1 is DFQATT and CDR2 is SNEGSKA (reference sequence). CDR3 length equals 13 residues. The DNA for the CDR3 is TGCAGTGCTAGCCGGGACGTGCTCCACGAGCAGTACTTC. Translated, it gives CSASRDVLHEQYF.

The CDR3 DNA reads TGTGCCAGCAGCAAATGGACAGGGACGGAGACCCAGTACTTC. It specifies CASSKWTGTETQYF. J is TRBJ2-5 and V is TRBV7-9, with TRBD1 matching 8 bases. Germline values: CDR1 SEHNR, CDR2 FQNEAQ (reference sequence). The CDR3 extends over 14 amino acids. The V gene end was trimmed by 5 bases and the J gene end by 5 bases; junction bases not matched to a gene: 7. The variable domain in full, with the rest retrieved from reference TRBV7-9 and TRBJ2-5, is DTGVSQNPRHKITKRGQNVTFRCDPISEHNRLYWYRQTLGQGPEFLTYFQNEAQLEKSRLLSDRFSAERPKGSFSTLEIQRTEQGDSAMYLCASSKWTGTETQYFGPGTRLLVL.

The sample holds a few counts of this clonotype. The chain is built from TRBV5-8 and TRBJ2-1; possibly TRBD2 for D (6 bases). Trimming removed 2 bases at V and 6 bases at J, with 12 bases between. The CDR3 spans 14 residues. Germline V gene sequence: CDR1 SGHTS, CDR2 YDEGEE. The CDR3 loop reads CASSFKLAGNEQFF. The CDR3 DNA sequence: TGTGCCAGCAGCTTCAAACTAGCTGGCAATGAGCAGTTCTTC. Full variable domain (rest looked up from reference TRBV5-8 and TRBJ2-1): EAGVTQSPTHLIKTRGQQATLRCSPISGHTSVYWYQQALGLGLQFLLWYDEGEERNRGNFPPRFSGRQFPNYSSELNVNALELEDSALYLCASSFKLAGNEQFFGPGTRLTVL.

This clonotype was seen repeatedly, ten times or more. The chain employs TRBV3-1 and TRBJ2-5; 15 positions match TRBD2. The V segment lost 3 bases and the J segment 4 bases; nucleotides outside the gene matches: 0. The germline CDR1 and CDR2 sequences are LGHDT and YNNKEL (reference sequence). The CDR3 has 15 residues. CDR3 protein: CASSQGLAGGETQYF. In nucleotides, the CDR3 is TGTGCCAGCAGCCAGGGACTAGCGGGAGGAGAGACCCAGTACTTC.

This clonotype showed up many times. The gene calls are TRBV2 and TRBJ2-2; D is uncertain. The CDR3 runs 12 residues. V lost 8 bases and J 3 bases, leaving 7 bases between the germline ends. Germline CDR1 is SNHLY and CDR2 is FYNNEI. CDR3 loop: CASQMDTGELFF. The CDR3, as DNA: TGTGCCAGCCAAATGGACACCGGGGAGCTGTTTTTT. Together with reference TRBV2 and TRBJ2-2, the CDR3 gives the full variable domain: EPEVTQTPSHQVTQMGQEVILRCVPISNHLYFYWYRQILGQKVEFLVSFYNNEISEKSEIFDDQFSVERPDGSNFTLKIRSTKLEDSAMYFCASQMDTGELFFGEGSRLTVL.

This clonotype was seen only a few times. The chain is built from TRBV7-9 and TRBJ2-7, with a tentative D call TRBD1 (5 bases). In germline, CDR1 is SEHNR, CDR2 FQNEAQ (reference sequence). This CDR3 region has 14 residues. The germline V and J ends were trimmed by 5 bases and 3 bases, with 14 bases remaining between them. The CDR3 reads CASSIDSTLYEQYF. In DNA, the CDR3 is TGTGCCAGCAGCATCGACAGCACCCTCTACGAGCAGTACTTC. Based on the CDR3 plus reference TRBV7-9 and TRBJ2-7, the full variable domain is DTGVSQNPRHKITKRGQNVTFRCDPISEHNRLYWYRQTLGQGPEFLTYFQNEAQLEKSRLLSDRFSAERPKGSFSTLEIQRTEQGDSAMYLCASSIDSTLYEQYFGPGTRLTVT.

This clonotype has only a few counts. CDR3 in amino acids: CSASEGEQFF. In DNA form, the CDR3 reads TGCAGTGCTAGTGAGGGGGAGCAGTTCTTC. The gene calls are TRBV20-1 and TRBJ2-1, with D possibly called TRBD1 or TRBD2 (5 bases each). Germline V gives CDR1 DFQATT, CDR2 SNEGSKA (reference sequence). The CDR3 contains 10 residues. V was shortened by 3 bases and J by 10 bases, with 7 bases between the two germline ends.

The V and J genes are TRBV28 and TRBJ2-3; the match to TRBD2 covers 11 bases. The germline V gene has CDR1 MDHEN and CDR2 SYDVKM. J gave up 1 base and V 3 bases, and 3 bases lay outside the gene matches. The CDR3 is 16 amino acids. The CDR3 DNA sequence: TGTGCCAGCAGTTTGGCTAGCGGGAGGCGCACAGATACGCAGTATTTT. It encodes CASSLASGRRTDTQYF.

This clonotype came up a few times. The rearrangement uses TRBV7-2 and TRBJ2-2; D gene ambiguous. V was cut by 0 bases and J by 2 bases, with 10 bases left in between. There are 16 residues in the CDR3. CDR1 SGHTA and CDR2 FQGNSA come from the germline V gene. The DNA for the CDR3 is TGTGCCAGCAGCTTAGCGGGTTCAGTTAACACCGGGGAGCTGTTTTTT. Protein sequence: CASSLAGSVNTGELFF.

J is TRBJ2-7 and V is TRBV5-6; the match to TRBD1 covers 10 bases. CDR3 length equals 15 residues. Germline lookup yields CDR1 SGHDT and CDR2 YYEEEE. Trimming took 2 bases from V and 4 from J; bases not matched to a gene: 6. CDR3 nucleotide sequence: TGTGCCAGCAGCTTTGGGGACAGGGGCGAGTACGAGCAGTACTTC. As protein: CASSFGDRGEYEQYF.

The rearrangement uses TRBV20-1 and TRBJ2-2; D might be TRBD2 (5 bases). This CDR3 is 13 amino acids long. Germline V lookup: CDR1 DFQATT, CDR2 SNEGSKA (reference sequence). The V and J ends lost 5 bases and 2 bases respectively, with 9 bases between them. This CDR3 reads CSAQAVNTGELFF. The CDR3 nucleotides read TGCAGTGCTCAAGCGGTTAACACCGGGGAGCTGTTTTTT.

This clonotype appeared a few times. CDR3 amino acids: CAAEGGRGNYGYTF. The CDR3 DNA sequence: TGTGCCGCGGAGGGGGGGCGCGGAAACTATGGCTACACCTTC. The rearrangement links TRBV25-1 to TRBJ1-2; weak D call: TRBD1 (6 bases). This CDR3 is built from 14 residues. Germline V gene lookup returns CDR1 MGHDK and CDR2 SYGVNS. The V gene lost 11 bases and the J gene lost 2 bases, with 18 bases spanning the gap.

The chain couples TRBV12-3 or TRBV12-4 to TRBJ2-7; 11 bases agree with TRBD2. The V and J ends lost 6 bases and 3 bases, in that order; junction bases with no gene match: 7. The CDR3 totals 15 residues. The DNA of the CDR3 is TGTGCCAGCAGAACTGTAGCGGGAGGGTACTACGAGCAGTACTTC. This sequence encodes CASRTVAGGYYEQYF.

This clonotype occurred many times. The CDR3 sequence: CASSLGEGVAEAFF. The CDR3 bases are TGCGCCAGCAGCTTGGGGGAGGGCGTTGCTGAAGCTTTCTTT. This sequence joins TRBV5-1 and TRBJ1-1; D not certain. V was trimmed by 0 bases and J by 6 bases, leaving 12 bases between them. This CDR3 spans 14 amino acids. Germline CDR1 SGHRS, CDR2 YFSETQ.

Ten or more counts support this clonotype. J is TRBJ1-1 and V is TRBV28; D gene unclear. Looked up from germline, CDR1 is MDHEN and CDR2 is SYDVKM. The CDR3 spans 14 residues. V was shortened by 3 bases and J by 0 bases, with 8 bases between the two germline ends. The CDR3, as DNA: TGTGCCAGCAGTTTGGAGGCCTTGAACACTGAAGCTTTCTTT. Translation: CASSLEALNTEAFF.

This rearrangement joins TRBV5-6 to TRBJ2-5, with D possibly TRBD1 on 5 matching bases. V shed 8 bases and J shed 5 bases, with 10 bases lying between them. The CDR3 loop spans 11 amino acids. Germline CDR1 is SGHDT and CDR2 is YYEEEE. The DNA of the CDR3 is TGTGCCAGTAGACAGAGGGAGACCCAGTACTTC. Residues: CASRQRETQYF.

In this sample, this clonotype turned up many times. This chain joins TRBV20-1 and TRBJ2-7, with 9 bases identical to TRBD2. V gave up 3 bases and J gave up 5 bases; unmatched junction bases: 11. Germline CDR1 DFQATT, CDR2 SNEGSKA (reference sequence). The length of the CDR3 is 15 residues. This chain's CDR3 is CSASGESGRWDEQYF. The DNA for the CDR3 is TGCAGTGCTAGCGGTGAGAGCGGGAGGTGGGACGAGCAGTACTTC.

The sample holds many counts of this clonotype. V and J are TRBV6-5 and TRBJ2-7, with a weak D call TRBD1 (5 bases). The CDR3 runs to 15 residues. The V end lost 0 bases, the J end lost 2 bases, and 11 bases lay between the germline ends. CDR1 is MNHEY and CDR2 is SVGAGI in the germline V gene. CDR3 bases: TGTGCCAGCAGTTACTCTTACGACAGCACCTACGAGCAGTACTTC. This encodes CASSYSYDSTYEQYF.

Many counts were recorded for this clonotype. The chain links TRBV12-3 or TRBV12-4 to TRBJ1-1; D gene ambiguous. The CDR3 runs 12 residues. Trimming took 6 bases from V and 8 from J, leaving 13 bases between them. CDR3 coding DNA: TGTGCCAGCAGGCTCACGAGGGAAGAAGCTTTCTTT. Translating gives CASRLTREEAFF.

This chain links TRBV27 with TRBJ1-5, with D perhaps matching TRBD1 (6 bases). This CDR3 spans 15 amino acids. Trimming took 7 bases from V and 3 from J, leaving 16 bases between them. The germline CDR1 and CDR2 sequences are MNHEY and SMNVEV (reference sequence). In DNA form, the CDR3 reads TGTGCCAGCACCCCTGTAGGGGGGTACAATCAGCCCCAGCATTTT. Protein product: CASTPVGGYNQPQHF.

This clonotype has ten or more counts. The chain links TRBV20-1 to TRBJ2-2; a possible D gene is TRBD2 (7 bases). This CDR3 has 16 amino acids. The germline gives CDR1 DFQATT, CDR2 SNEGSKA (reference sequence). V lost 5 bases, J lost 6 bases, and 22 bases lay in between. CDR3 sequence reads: CSALDEGGDWSGELFF. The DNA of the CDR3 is TGCAGTGCTTTGGACGAGGGGGGGGATTGGTCCGGGGAGCTGTTTTTT.

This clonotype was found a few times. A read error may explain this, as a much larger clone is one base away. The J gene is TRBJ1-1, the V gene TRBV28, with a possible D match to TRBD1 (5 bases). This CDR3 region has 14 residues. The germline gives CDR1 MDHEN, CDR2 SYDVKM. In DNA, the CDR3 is TGTGCCAGCAGAAGGGGCCGATTGAACACTGAAGCTTCCTTT. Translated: CASRRGRLNTEASF.

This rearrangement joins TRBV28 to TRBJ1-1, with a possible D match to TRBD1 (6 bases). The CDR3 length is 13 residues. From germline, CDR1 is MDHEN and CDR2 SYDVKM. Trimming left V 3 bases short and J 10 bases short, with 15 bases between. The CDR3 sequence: CASSFRTAGSAFF. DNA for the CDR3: TGTGCCAGCAGTTTTCGGACAGCGGGGTCAGCTTTCTTT.

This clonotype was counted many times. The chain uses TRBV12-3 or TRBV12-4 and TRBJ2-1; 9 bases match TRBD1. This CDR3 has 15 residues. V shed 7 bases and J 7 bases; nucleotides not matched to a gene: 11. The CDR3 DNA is TGTGCCAGCAAACCCGGGACAGGGCGCCGAAATGAGCAGTTCTTC. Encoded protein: CASKPGTGRRNEQFF.

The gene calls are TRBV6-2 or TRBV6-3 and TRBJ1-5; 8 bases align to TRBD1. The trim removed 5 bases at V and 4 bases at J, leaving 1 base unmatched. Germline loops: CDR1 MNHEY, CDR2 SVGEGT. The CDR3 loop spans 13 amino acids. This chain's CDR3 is CASSTGGNQPQHF. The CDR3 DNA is TGTGCCAGCAGTACAGGGGGGAATCAGCCCCAGCATTTT.

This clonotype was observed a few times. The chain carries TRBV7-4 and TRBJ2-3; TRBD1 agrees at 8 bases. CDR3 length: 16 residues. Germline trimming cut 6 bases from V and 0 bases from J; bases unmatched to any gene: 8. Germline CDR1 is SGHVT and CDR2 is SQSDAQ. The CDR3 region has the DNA TGTGCCAGCAGAAAGGACAGGGAAACTAGCACAGATACGCAGTATTTT. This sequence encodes CASRKDRETSTDTQYF.

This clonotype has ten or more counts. This chain's CDR3 is CASSQAAGSYEQYF. CDR3 sequence (DNA): TGTGCCAGCAGCCAAGCCGCGGGCTCATACGAGCAGTACTTC. J is TRBJ2-7 and V is TRBV4-2; a possible D gene is TRBD2 (5 bases). The CDR3 consists of 14 residues. Looked up from germline, CDR1 is LGHNA and CDR2 is YNFKEQ. The V and J ends lost 1 base and 4 bases respectively, with 11 bases between them.

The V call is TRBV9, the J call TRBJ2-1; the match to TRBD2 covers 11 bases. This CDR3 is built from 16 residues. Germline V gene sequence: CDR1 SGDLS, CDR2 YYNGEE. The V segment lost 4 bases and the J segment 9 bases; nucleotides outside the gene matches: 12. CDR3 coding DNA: TGTGCCAGCAGCCCCGGACATAGCGGGAGGGCCTTTGAGCAGTTCTTC. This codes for CASSPGHSGRAFEQFF.

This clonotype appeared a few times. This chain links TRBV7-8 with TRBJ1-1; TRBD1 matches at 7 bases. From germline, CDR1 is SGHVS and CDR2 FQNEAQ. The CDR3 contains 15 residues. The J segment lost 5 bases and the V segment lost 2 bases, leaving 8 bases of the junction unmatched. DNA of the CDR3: TGTGCCAGCAGCTTACTGACAGGGAGGGGGACTGAAGCTTTCTTT. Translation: CASSLLTGRGTEAFF.

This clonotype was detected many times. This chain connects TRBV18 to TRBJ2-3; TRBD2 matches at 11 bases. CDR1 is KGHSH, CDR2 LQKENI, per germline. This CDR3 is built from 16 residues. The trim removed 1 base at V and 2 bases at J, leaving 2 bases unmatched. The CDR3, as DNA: TGTGCCAGCTCACCACTAGCGGGAGGGCCCACAGATACGCAGTATTTT. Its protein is CASSPLAGGPTDTQYF.

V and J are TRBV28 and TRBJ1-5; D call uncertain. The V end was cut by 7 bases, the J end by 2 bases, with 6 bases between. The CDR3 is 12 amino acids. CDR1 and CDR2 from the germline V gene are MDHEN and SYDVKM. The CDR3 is CASTGGNQPQHF. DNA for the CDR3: TGTGCCAGCACTGGAGGCAATCAGCCCCAGCATTTT.

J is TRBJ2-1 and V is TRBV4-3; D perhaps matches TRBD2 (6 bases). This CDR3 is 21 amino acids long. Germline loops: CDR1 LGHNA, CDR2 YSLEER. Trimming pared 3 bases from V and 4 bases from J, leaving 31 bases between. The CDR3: CASSHRRFVSSAINRYNEQFF. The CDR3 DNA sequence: TGCGCCAGCAGCCACCGAAGGTTTGTTTCTAGCGCGATAAACCGATACAATGAGCAGTTCTTC.